These T cell receptor beta chains were read from a single sample in a study of OX40 agonist ivuxolimab in advanced cancers. Generated by immunoSEQ multiplex PCR, the TCRdb table keeps only in-frame clones and is missing some. This sample carries under 50,000 clones, around 92% of them seen once, and the ten largest clones take more than 9%. This material consisted of CD4+ or CD8+ T cells sorted from blood, taken in a trial of the OX40 agonist ivuxolimab. The receptors originated from an adult with an advanced solid tumor such as melanoma, head and neck, liver or kidney cancer. Each CDR3 is given with its conserved first and last residue. The order of the fields is V gene, D gene, J gene, clone size, CDR3 protein, CDR3 DNA. The D gene is left open where the match is weak. A row's size may be missing; if present it is once, few, many or a size class.

v_gene: TRBV19; d_gene: NA; j_gene: TRBJ1-1; abundance: NA; CDR3aa: CASSIAQGGGTEAFF; CDR3nt: TGTGCCAGTAGTATAGCTCAGGGTGGCGGCACTGAAGCTTTCTTT
v_gene: TRBV6-4; d_gene: TRBD2; j_gene: TRBJ2-3; abundance: NA; CDR3aa: CASSRLAGASTDTQYF; CDR3nt: TGTGCCAGCTCGCGCTTAGCGGGAGCGTCCACAGATACGCAGTATTTT
v_gene: TRBV6-5; d_gene: NA; j_gene: TRBJ2-3; abundance: NA; CDR3aa: CASGQGLTDTQYF; CDR3nt: TGTGCCAGCGGCCAGGGGCTTACAGATACGCAGTATTTT
v_gene: TRBV4-3; d_gene: NA; j_gene: TRBJ2-1; abundance: NA; CDR3aa: CASSHLKEHEQFF; CDR3nt: TGCGCCAGCAGCCACCTGAAAGAACATGAGCAGTTCTTC
v_gene: TRBV27; d_gene: NA; j_gene: TRBJ2-2; abundance: NA; CDR3aa: CARTTVLNTGELFF; CDR3nt: TGTGCCAGGACGACAGTTTTGAACACCGGGGAGCTGTTTTTT
v_gene: TRBV7-9; d_gene: NA; j_gene: TRBJ1-2; abundance: NA; CDR3aa: CASSSDRGYTF; CDR3nt: TGTGCCAGCAGTTCAGATAGGGGCTACACCTTC
v_gene: TRBV2; d_gene: NA; j_gene: TRBJ1-2; abundance: NA; CDR3aa: CASTGPSNYGYTF; CDR3nt: TGTGCCAGCACTGGACCCTCTAACTATGGCTACACCTTC
v_gene: TRBV5-4; d_gene: NA; j_gene: TRBJ2-1; abundance: NA; CDR3aa: CASSQHASHGYNEQFF; CDR3nt: TGCGCCAGCAGCCAACACGCTAGCCATGGCTACAATGAGCAGTTCTTC
v_gene: TRBV14; d_gene: NA; j_gene: TRBJ1-3; abundance: NA; CDR3aa: CASSQTSGNTIYF; CDR3nt: TGTGCCAGCAGCCAAACCTCTGGAAACACCATATATTTT
v_gene: TRBV6-5; d_gene: NA; j_gene: TRBJ1-1; abundance: NA; CDR3aa: CASSTGGNTEAFF; CDR3nt: TGTGCCAGCAGTACCGGAGGGAACACTGAAGCTTTCTTT
v_gene: TRBV11-2; d_gene: NA; j_gene: TRBJ1-2; abundance: NA; CDR3aa: CASSAGTYGYTF; CDR3nt: TGTGCCAGCAGTGCGGGAACGTATGGCTACACCTTC
v_gene: TRBV2; d_gene: NA; j_gene: TRBJ1-1; abundance: medium-sized; CDR3aa: CASSLGFEAFF; CDR3nt: TGTGCCAGCAGCTTGGGCTTTGAAGCTTTCTTT
v_gene: TRBV7-8; d_gene: TRBD1; j_gene: TRBJ1-4; abundance: NA; CDR3aa: CASSRGQPEKLFF; CDR3nt: TGTGCCAGCTCCAGGGGACAGCCAGAAAAACTGTTTTTT
v_gene: TRBV11-2; d_gene: NA; j_gene: TRBJ2-1; abundance: NA; CDR3aa: CASSLHAPDEQFF; CDR3nt: TGTGCCAGCAGCTTACACGCCCCCGATGAGCAGTTCTTC
v_gene: TRBV2; d_gene: TRBD2; j_gene: TRBJ2-2; abundance: NA; CDR3aa: CASWALSGRADTGELFF; CDR3nt: TGTGCCAGCTGGGCATTAAGCGGGAGGGCCGACACCGGGGAGCTGTTTTTT
v_gene: TRBV4-1; d_gene: NA; j_gene: TRBJ2-7; abundance: NA; CDR3aa: CASSQSLAYEQYF; CDR3nt: TGCGCCAGCAGCCAATCTCTAGCCTACGAGCAGTACTTC
v_gene: TRBV29-1; d_gene: NA; j_gene: TRBJ1-2; abundance: NA; CDR3aa: CSAFTGNYGYTF; CDR3nt: TGCAGCGCGTTTACAGGGAACTATGGCTACACCTTC
v_gene: TRBV6-5; d_gene: NA; j_gene: TRBJ2-1; abundance: NA; CDR3aa: CASSYSWGAADEQFF; CDR3nt: TGTGCCAGCAGTTACTCGTGGGGAGCCGCCGATGAGCAGTTCTTC
v_gene: TRBV7-9; d_gene: NA; j_gene: TRBJ2-5; abundance: NA; CDR3aa: CASRVETETQYF; CDR3nt: TGTGCCAGCAGGGTAGAGACGGAGACCCAGTACTTC
v_gene: TRBV6-5; d_gene: NA; j_gene: TRBJ1-3; abundance: NA; CDR3aa: CASKVSQLGNTIYF; CDR3nt: TGTGCCAGCAAAGTATCACAGCTTGGAAACACCATATATTTT
v_gene: TRBV2; d_gene: TRBD1; j_gene: TRBJ1-6; abundance: NA; CDR3aa: CASTGTGYSPLHF; CDR3nt: TGTGCCAGCACCGGGACAGGGTATTCACCCCTCCACTTT
v_gene: TRBV6-9; d_gene: TRBD2; j_gene: TRBJ2-1; abundance: NA; CDR3aa: CASSVSGGNYNEQFF; CDR3nt: TGTGCCAGCAGTGTTAGCGGGGGGAACTACAATGAGCAGTTCTTC
v_gene: TRBV7-2; d_gene: TRBD1; j_gene: TRBJ2-1; abundance: NA; CDR3aa: CASSGHRGAYNEQFF; CDR3nt: TGTGCCAGCAGCGGCCACAGGGGTGCGTACAATGAGCAGTTCTTC
v_gene: TRBV5-5; d_gene: NA; j_gene: TRBJ2-7; abundance: NA; CDR3aa: CASSLGLASYEQYF; CDR3nt: TGTGCCAGCAGCTTAGGGCTAGCCTCCTACGAGCAGTACTTC
v_gene: TRBV7-9; d_gene: NA; j_gene: TRBJ1-1; abundance: NA; CDR3aa: CASTLTGNTEAFF; CDR3nt: TGTGCCAGCACCCTCACAGGGAACACTGAAGCTTTCTTT
v_gene: TRBV19; d_gene: NA; j_gene: TRBJ1-2; abundance: NA; CDR3aa: CASSIGSSGGYTF; CDR3nt: TGTGCCAGTAGTATTGGGTCGTCCGGAGGCTACACCTTC
v_gene: TRBV19; d_gene: NA; j_gene: TRBJ2-3; abundance: NA; CDR3aa: CASSIEASRGSDTQYF; CDR3nt: TGTGCCAGTAGTATCGAGGCCTCGAGGGGGTCAGATACGCAGTATTTT
v_gene: TRBV27; d_gene: NA; j_gene: TRBJ1-1; abundance: NA; CDR3aa: CASSTGGTEAFF; CDR3nt: TGTGCCAGCAGTACGGGGGGGACTGAAGCTTTCTTT
v_gene: TRBV19; d_gene: NA; j_gene: TRBJ2-1; abundance: NA; CDR3aa: CASSILQGNEQFF; CDR3nt: TGTGCCAGTAGTATACTCCAGGGGAATGAGCAGTTCTTC
v_gene: TRBV5-6; d_gene: NA; j_gene: TRBJ1-1; abundance: NA; CDR3aa: CASSHLSGGRRTEAFF; CDR3nt: TGTGCCAGCAGCCATCTCTCGGGGGGGCGCCGAACTGAAGCTTTCTTT
v_gene: TRBV11-1; d_gene: NA; j_gene: TRBJ2-7; abundance: NA; CDR3aa: CASSFEAAQTYEQYF; CDR3nt: TGTGCCAGCAGCTTTGAGGCAGCACAAACCTACGAGCAGTACTTC
v_gene: TRBV19; d_gene: NA; j_gene: TRBJ1-1; abundance: NA; CDR3aa: CASSMLLEAFF; CDR3nt: TGTGCCAGTAGTATGTTACTCGAAGCTTTCTTT
v_gene: TRBV7-2; d_gene: NA; j_gene: TRBJ2-1; abundance: NA; CDR3aa: CASDSTYNEQFF; CDR3nt: TGTGCCAGCGACAGTACCTACAATGAGCAGTTCTTC
v_gene: TRBV7-9; d_gene: NA; j_gene: TRBJ1-2; abundance: NA; CDR3aa: CASSLADGGPYGYTF; CDR3nt: TGTGCCAGCAGCTTAGCGGACGGCGGCCCCTATGGCTACACCTTC
v_gene: TRBV4-3; d_gene: NA; j_gene: TRBJ2-3; abundance: once; CDR3aa: CASSQDPFFGDTQYF; CDR3nt: TGCGCCAGCAGCCAAGATCCCTTTTTTGGGGATACGCAGTATTTT
v_gene: TRBV13; d_gene: TRBD1; j_gene: TRBJ1-2; abundance: NA; CDR3aa: CASSLVTTGSGGYTF; CDR3nt: TGTGCCAGCAGCTTAGTGACGACAGGGTCGGGTGGCTACACCTTC
v_gene: TRBV21-1; d_gene: NA; j_gene: TRBJ1-1; abundance: once; CDR3aa: CASSKAPGITEAFF; CDR3nt: TGTGCCAGCAGCAAAGCACCGGGTATCACTGAAGCTTTCTTT
v_gene: TRBV6-1; d_gene: NA; j_gene: TRBJ2-1; abundance: NA; CDR3aa: CASLTYNEQFF; CDR3nt: TGTGCCAGCTTAACCTACAATGAGCAGTTCTTC
v_gene: TRBV27; d_gene: NA; j_gene: TRBJ2-2; abundance: NA; CDR3aa: CASSLSPTHGELFF; CDR3nt: TGTGCCAGCAGTTTATCCCCGACCCACGGGGAGCTGTTTTTT
v_gene: TRBV6-5; d_gene: NA; j_gene: TRBJ2-1; abundance: NA; CDR3aa: CASSASGRHNEQFF; CDR3nt: TGTGCCAGCAGTGCCTCGGGGCGACACAATGAGCAGTTCTTC
v_gene: TRBV28; d_gene: TRBD2; j_gene: TRBJ2-1; abundance: NA; CDR3aa: CASSMVAGVDEQFF; CDR3nt: TGTGCCAGCAGCATGGTAGCGGGAGTGGATGAGCAGTTCTTC
v_gene: TRBV5-6; d_gene: NA; j_gene: TRBJ2-1; abundance: NA; CDR3aa: CASSSGSSYNEQFF; CDR3nt: TGTGCCAGCAGTTCCGGGAGTTCCTACAATGAGCAGTTCTTC
v_gene: TRBV2; d_gene: TRBD1; j_gene: TRBJ1-2; abundance: NA; CDR3aa: CASSLDRGGYGYTF; CDR3nt: TGTGCCAGCAGTCTGGACAGGGGAGGATATGGCTACACCTTC
v_gene: TRBV5-1; d_gene: NA; j_gene: TRBJ2-2; abundance: NA; CDR3aa: CASRGDTGELFF; CDR3nt: TGCGCCAGCAGAGGAGACACCGGGGAGCTGTTTTTT
v_gene: TRBV2; d_gene: NA; j_gene: TRBJ2-4; abundance: NA; CDR3aa: CASSEEGDFQYF; CDR3nt: TGTGCCAGCAGTGAGGAGGGGGATTTTCAGTACTTC
v_gene: TRBV9; d_gene: NA; j_gene: TRBJ1-2; abundance: NA; CDR3aa: CASSPEGGFYGYTF; CDR3nt: TGTGCCAGCAGCCCTGAGGGGGGCTTCTATGGCTACACCTTC
v_gene: TRBV10-1; d_gene: NA; j_gene: TRBJ1-1; abundance: NA; CDR3aa: CASRGDGGTEAFF; CDR3nt: TGCGCCAGCAGGGGGGACGGCGGCACTGAAGCTTTCTTT
v_gene: TRBV7-9; d_gene: NA; j_gene: TRBJ2-7; abundance: NA; CDR3aa: CASSSARGYEQYF; CDR3nt: TGTGCCAGCAGCTCGGCCAGGGGCTACGAGCAGTACTTC
v_gene: TRBV9; d_gene: TRBD1; j_gene: TRBJ1-1; abundance: NA; CDR3aa: CASSLSEGAYTEAFF; CDR3nt: TGTGCCAGCAGTCTTTCAGAGGGGGCGTATACTGAAGCTTTCTTT
v_gene: TRBV5-1; d_gene: TRBD1; j_gene: TRBJ1-1; abundance: NA; CDR3aa: CASSSLGQGPFWNTEAFF; CDR3nt: TGCGCCAGCAGCTCGTTGGGACAGGGGCCCTTCTGGAACACTGAAGCTTTCTTT
v_gene: TRBV2; d_gene: TRBD2; j_gene: TRBJ2-2; abundance: NA; CDR3aa: CASSPPGLAGGRTGELFF; CDR3nt: TGTGCCAGCAGTCCTCCGGGACTAGCGGGAGGGCGAACCGGGGAGCTGTTTTTT
v_gene: TRBV13; d_gene: TRBD1; j_gene: TRBJ1-2; abundance: NA; CDR3aa: CASSSGQNYGYTF; CDR3nt: TGTGCCAGCAGCTCGGGACAGAACTATGGCTACACCTTC
v_gene: TRBV28; d_gene: TRBD1; j_gene: TRBJ2-2; abundance: NA; CDR3aa: CASSSQILDRGNTGELFF; CDR3nt: TGTGCCAGCAGTTCACAAATCCTGGACAGGGGAAACACCGGGGAGCTGTTTTTT
v_gene: TRBV28; d_gene: TRBD1; j_gene: TRBJ2-7; abundance: NA; CDR3aa: CASRSPGQGLHEQYF; CDR3nt: TGTGCCAGCAGATCTCCGGGACAGGGTCTCCACGAGCAGTACTTC
v_gene: TRBV7-9; d_gene: NA; j_gene: TRBJ1-5; abundance: few; CDR3aa: CASRQGTDAQHF; CDR3nt: TGTGCCAGCAGACAAGGCACAGATGCCCAGCATTTT
v_gene: TRBV19; d_gene: NA; j_gene: TRBJ1-2; abundance: NA; CDR3aa: CAIEDGNYGYTF; CDR3nt: TGTGCCATCGAAGACGGGAACTATGGCTACACCTTC
v_gene: TRBV7-2; d_gene: TRBD2; j_gene: TRBJ2-7; abundance: NA; CDR3aa: CASSPSGVASYEQYF; CDR3nt: TGTGCCAGCAGCCCCAGCGGGGTGGCATCCTACGAGCAGTACTTC
v_gene: TRBV5-6; d_gene: TRBD1; j_gene: TRBJ2-7; abundance: NA; CDR3aa: CASSSGTDYEQYF; CDR3nt: TGTGCCAGCAGTTCCGGGACAGACTACGAGCAGTACTTC